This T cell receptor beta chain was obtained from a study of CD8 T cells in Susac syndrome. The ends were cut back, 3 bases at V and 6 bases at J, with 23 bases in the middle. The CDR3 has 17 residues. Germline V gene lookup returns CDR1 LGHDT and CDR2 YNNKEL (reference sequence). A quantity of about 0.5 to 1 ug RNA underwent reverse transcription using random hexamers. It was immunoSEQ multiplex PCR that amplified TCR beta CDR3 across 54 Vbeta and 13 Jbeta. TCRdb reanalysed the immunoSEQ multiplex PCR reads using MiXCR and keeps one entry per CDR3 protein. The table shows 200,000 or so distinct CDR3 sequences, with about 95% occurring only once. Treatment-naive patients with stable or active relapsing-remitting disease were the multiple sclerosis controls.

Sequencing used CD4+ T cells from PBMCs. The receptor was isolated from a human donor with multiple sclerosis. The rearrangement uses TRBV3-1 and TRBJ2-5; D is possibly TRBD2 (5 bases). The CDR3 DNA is TGTGCCAGCAGCCAGGAGGTAGGAAGAGGACGAGCCAAGACCCAGTACTTC. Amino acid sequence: CASSQEVGRGRAKTQYF.